Listed below are T cell receptor beta chains from one sample, sequenced in a study of cytomegalovirus exposure and HLA in healthy donors. Sequencing used immunoSEQ multiplex PCR; TCRdb keeps in-frame clones, though not all of them. The sample holds 40,000 to 55,000 clones, approximately 70% seen once. The sequencing input was PBMCs. The receptors originated from a man younger than 35 in good health and CMV-seronegative. The CDR3 runs from the conserved cysteine through the conserved F or W. Each record gives: V gene, D gene, clone size, J gene, CDR3 protein. D genes are given only for firm matches. The size of a clone is reported for some rows only, either as once, few or many, or as a class for expanded clones.

>TRBV5-5|.|.|TRBJ2-7
CASSLPRIQSLDEQYF
>TRBV2|TRBD2|.|TRBJ2-7
CASRTPGLPEQYF
>TRBV7-9|TRBD1|few|TRBJ1-5
CASSHRGPNQPQHF
>TRBV29-1|.|.|TRBJ2-7
CSVGPGQPYEQYF
>TRBV6-6|.|.|TRBJ2-1
CATRTYRFNEQFF
>TRBV7-2|.|.|TRBJ1-1
CASSLVSGEGTEAFF
>TRBV2|.|.|TRBJ1-2
CARAREWSGVINYGYTF
>TRBV10-1|.|.|TRBJ1-1
CASTLGVNTEAFF
>TRBV6-6|.|.|TRBJ1-2
CASSTSPGTFQGYTF
>TRBV5-4|.|.|TRBJ1-2
CASSDVQGKSRYTF
>TRBV13|TRBD2|.|TRBJ2-3
CASSLYLLAGDTQYF
>TRBV5-1|.|few|TRBJ1-5
CASSLDSQGQPQHF
>TRBV2|TRBD1|once|TRBJ1-1
CASRDRVNTEAFF
>TRBV6-5|.|few|TRBJ2-5
CASSYSTGRETQYF
>TRBV18|.|few|TRBJ1-1
CASAQSGGLTEAFF
>TRBV29-1|.|.|TRBJ2-2
CSVERAGVGTGGLFF
>TRBV5-4|.|few|TRBJ1-4
CASSLLGGSTNEKLFF
>TRBV2|TRBD1|.|TRBJ1-2
CASSEVEGAGYTF
>TRBV4-3|.|.|TRBJ1-2
CASSQGWGSNYGYTF
>TRBV6-1|TRBD1|few|TRBJ1-2
CASSELGTGYGYTF
>TRBV6-5|.|.|TRBJ2-3
CASTDPGGAFDTQYF
>TRBV11-2|TRBD1|.|TRBJ1-2
CASSSIQTDRANYGYTF
>TRBV7-8|TRBD2|.|TRBJ2-5
CASSLRLAEEETQYF
>TRBV28|.|.|TRBJ2-5
CASSYDWHETQYF
>TRBV6-1|.|.|TRBJ2-5
CASSEGVPGTQYF
>TRBV7-8|TRBD2|few|TRBJ2-1
CASSLGAGGLNEQFF
>TRBV9|.|.|TRBJ2-7
CASSVLTAWGPTEQYF
>TRBV28|.|.|TRBJ1-3
CASSSSSGSGNTIYF
>TRBV21-1|.|.|TRBJ2-7
CASSKRLRSTYEQYF
>TRBV7-8|.|.|TRBJ1-1
CASSSEQVNTEAFF
>TRBV10-3|.|.|TRBJ2-5
CAISRLEEETQYF
>TRBV19|.|few|TRBJ2-3
CASSPGSTDTQYF
>TRBV28|.|.|TRBJ1-4
CASRDSRNEKLFF
>TRBV4-1|TRBD1|few|TRBJ1-1
CASSVQSQGPLNTEAFF
>TRBV7-6|TRBD2|.|TRBJ2-7
CASSLSSGSADEQYF
>TRBV9|.|once|TRBJ1-5
CASSPREAGQPQHF
>TRBV5-4|TRBD1|once|TRBJ2-7
CASSVGQASSYEQYF
>TRBV6-5|.|.|TRBJ2-6
CASSPGGANVLTF
>TRBV6-1|.|few|TRBJ2-6
CASRTESGANVLTF
>TRBV7-9|TRBD1|.|TRBJ1-5
CASSLGTDYQPQHF
>TRBV19|TRBD1|.|TRBJ1-5
CASSDRGQPQHF
>TRBV10-1|TRBD1|once|TRBJ1-5
CASSHRGVSQPQHF
>TRBV5-6|.|.|TRBJ1-1
CASSGQNTEAFF
>TRBV5-5|.|.|TRBJ2-5
CASSLVQGRETQYF
>TRBV30|.|.|TRBJ2-1
CAWNRRDEQFF
>TRBV9|.|.|TRBJ2-7
CASSVVGGPDEQYF
>TRBV6-5|TRBD1|.|TRBJ1-5
CASRGQGGNQPQHF
>TRBV5-6|TRBD1|few|TRBJ2-7
CASSLGQGGEQYF
>TRBV2|.|.|TRBJ2-5
CASSEQGPLTQYF
>TRBV19|.|once|TRBJ1-1
CASSIQGRNTEAFF
>TRBV10-3|.|few|TRBJ2-7
CAISGGQPYEQYF
>TRBV5-1|.|.|TRBJ2-5
CASSYSETQYF
>TRBV11-2|.|.|TRBJ1-4
CASSFAGNPEKLFF
>TRBV4-3|.|once|TRBJ1-2
CASSQANRADGYTF
>TRBV28|TRBD2|.|TRBJ2-1
CASPPSSGPSNEQFF
>TRBV6-1|TRBD1|.|TRBJ2-7
CASSGGTTGGYEQYF